This T cell receptor (beta chain) is from a study of CD4 T cells in relation to SARS-CoV-2 and coronaviruses. V trimming: 5 bases; J trimming: 0 bases; junction bases outside the gene matches: 5. The CDR3 loop spans 15 amino acids. The V gene's germline CDR1 is MNHEY and CDR2 SVGAGI. Deep TCR-beta sequencing used DNA from uncultured naive and memory CD4+ T cells. Only in-frame clones appear in the TCRdb table, and some are missing; sequencing was by immunoSEQ multiplex PCR. Of approximately 70,000 clones listed, over 85% are singletons. A single count supports this clone. Unexposed donor CD4+ T cells date from about 2011-2018, before the COVID-19 pandemic.

The J gene is TRBJ2-5, the V gene TRBV6-5, with TRBD2 matching over 8 bases. Sequencing was done on a sample of naive CD4+ T cells from PBMCs. Subset in this sample: naive CD4+ T cells isolated by negative enrichment. The source of this sequence is a human donor in good health. As DNA, the CDR3 is TGTGCCAGCAGTCTGACTAGCGTTGACCAAGAGACCCAGTACTTC. It codes for CASSLTSVDQETQYF.